A single sample gave rise to the 17 T cell receptor beta chains below, sequenced in a study of shared clonotypes between healthy human individuals. Sequencing was performed with immunoSEQ multiplex PCR; in TCRdb, only in-frame clones are kept and a portion is missing. Among about 2,500,000 clones listed, more than 80% were seen once. Material for sequencing was naive CD4+ T cells sorted from blood. Subset given: CD45RA+ positively selected. All receptors derive from a man aged 18 to 29 in good health.

The chain links TRBV30 to TRBJ1-6; 10 bases agree with TRBD1. Germline-derived CDR1 and CDR2 are GTSNPN and SVGIG (reference sequence). J was trimmed by 8 bases and V by 0 bases; bases with no gene match: 4. The CDR3 contains 15 residues. This CDR3 is CAWSVRGTGDSPLHF. The DNA of the CDR3 is TGTGCCTGGAGTGTCCGAGGGACAGGGGATTCACCCCTCCACTTT.

The V call is TRBV18, the J call TRBJ1-1; TRBD1 matches 9 bases. Trimming removed 6 bases from V and 1 base from J; junction bases left unmatched: 3. The CDR3 runs 14 residues. Germline V CDR1 and CDR2: KGHSH, LQKENI. The CDR3 loop reads CASSLDRGNTEAFF. CDR3 bases: TGTGCCAGCTCCTTGGACAGGGGGAACACTGAAGCTTTCTTT.

V and J are TRBV11-2 and TRBJ1-1; 12 bases fit TRBD1. This CDR3 contains 16 residues. In germline, CDR1 is SGHAT, CDR2 FQNNGV. The trim removed 6 bases at V and 6 bases at J, leaving 11 bases unmatched. CDR3 coding DNA: TGTGCCAGCAGACCTCGGGACAGGGGGCAGTGGGCTGAAGCTTTCTTT. Translating it yields CASRPRDRGQWAEAFF.

The chain recombines TRBV6-1 with TRBJ1-2, with 8 bases matching TRBD1. The trim removed 4 bases at V and 8 bases at J, leaving 9 bases unmatched. Germline assignment: CDR1 MNHNS and CDR2 SASEGT. This CDR3 has 14 amino acids. The CDR3 protein is CASSVRTGQRGYTF. The DNA of the CDR3 is TGTGCCAGCAGTGTTCGGACAGGGCAGCGGGGCTACACCTTC.

The chain links TRBV9 to TRBJ1-1, with 7 bases identical to TRBD1. V dropped 4 bases and J dropped 2; count of bases not matched to a gene: 8. The CDR3 is 15 amino acids. Germline V lookup: CDR1 SGDLS, CDR2 YYNGEE. CDR3 region: CASSTNRGGNTEAFF. CDR3 coding DNA: TGTGCCAGCAGCACGAACAGGGGAGGTAACACTGAAGCTTTCTTT.

J is TRBJ2-7 and V is TRBV27; 7 positions match TRBD1. Trimming at V came to 2 bases and at J to 2 bases, leaving 6 bases not matched to a gene. The CDR3 is 15 residues long. From germline, CDR1 is MNHEY and CDR2 SMNVEV (reference sequence). In nucleotides, the CDR3 is TGTGCCAGCAGTTTAAGGCCAGGGGGTCCCTACGAGCAGTACTTC. Its translation is CASSLRPGGPYEQYF.

This clone was seen a few times. J is TRBJ2-7 and V is TRBV11-2; perhaps TRBD1 as D (5 bases). Trimming cost V 3 bases and J 5 bases, with 14 bases left between them. Germline values: CDR1 SGHAT, CDR2 FQNNGV. The CDR3 covers 14 residues. This chain's CDR3 is CASSFFFDRNEQYF. CDR3 in DNA: TGTGCCAGCAGCTTCTTTTTTGACAGAAACGAGCAGTACTTC.

The chain couples TRBV11-1 to TRBJ2-7, with TRBD2 matching over 7 bases. CDR3 length: 15 amino acids. The V and J ends lost 1 base and 4 bases, in that order; junction bases with no gene match: 7. The germline V gene encodes CDR1 SGHAT and CDR2 FQDESV (reference sequence). This chain's CDR3 is CASSLGRGELYEQYF. CDR3 sequence (DNA): TGTGCCAGCAGCTTAGGTCGGGGGGAACTTTACGAGCAGTACTTC.

In regard to this clone: At the DNA level, this CDR3 is encoded by other sequences in the same sample as well. V and J are TRBV30 and TRBJ1-1, with D perhaps matching TRBD1 (6 bases). The ends were cut back, 0 bases at V and 4 bases at J, with 9 bases in the middle. This CDR3 spans 13 amino acids. Per the germline V gene, CDR1 is GTSNPN and CDR2 is SVGIG (reference sequence). CDR3: CAWSVGGGTEAFF. The CDR3, as DNA: TGTGCCTGGAGTGTAGGAGGGGGCACTGAAGCTTTCTTT. Based on the CDR3 plus reference TRBV30 and TRBJ1-1, the full variable domain is SQTIHQWPATLVQPVGSPLSLECTVEGTSNPNLYWYRQAAGRGLQLLFYSVGIGQISSEVPQNLSASRPQDRQFILSSKKLLLSDSGFYLCAWSVGGGTEAFFGQGTRLTVV.

This clone was recorded once. This sequence joins TRBV7-9 and TRBJ2-5; 10 positions agree with TRBD1. CDR1 and CDR2 from the germline V gene are SEHNR and FQNEAQ (reference sequence). After removal of 1 base from V and 3 bases from J, the junction contained 2 bases not matched to a gene. The CDR3 sequence is 15 residues long. The DNA of the CDR3 is TGTGCCAGCAGCTTAGGGACAGGGGGTAAAGAGACCCAGTACTTC. Amino acid sequence: CASSLGTGGKETQYF. The full variable domain, in which reference TRBV7-9 and TRBJ2-5 provide the parts outside the CDR3, is DTGVSQNPRHKITKRGQNVTFRCDPISEHNRLYWYRQTLGQGPEFLTYFQNEAQLEKSRLLSDRFSAERPKGSFSTLEIQRTEQGDSAMYLCASSLGTGGKETQYFGPGTRLLVL.

The gene calls are TRBV2 and TRBJ1-1; no clear D gene. The germline CDR1 and CDR2 sequences are SNHLY and FYNNEI. V lost 11 bases, J lost 1 base, and 29 bases lay in between. There are 18 residues in the CDR3. The CDR3, as DNA: TGTGCCCTAACCAGCCTTTCCCTTAGACCGACACCGAACACTGAAGCTTTCTTT. This codes for CALTSLSLRPTPNTEAFF. Full variable domain (remainder filled in from reference TRBV2 and TRBJ1-1): EPEVTQTPSHQVTQMGQEVILRCVPISNHLYFYWYRQILGQKVEFLVSFYNNEISEKSEIFDDQFSVERPDGSNFTLKIRSTKLEDSAMYFCALTSLSLRPTPNTEAFFGQGTRLTVV.

The chain couples TRBV18 to TRBJ1-1, with D tentatively TRBD1 (6 bases). Trimming removed 3 bases from V and 5 bases from J, with 13 bases in between. There are 14 residues in the CDR3. The germline CDR1 and CDR2 sequences are KGHSH and LQKENI. The chain's CDR3 is CASSPAQGWTEAFF. The CDR3 nucleotides are TGTGCCAGCTCACCCGCGCAGGGGTGGACTGAAGCTTTCTTT.

The chain carries TRBV5-1 and TRBJ2-2, with D unclear. CDR3 length: 13 amino acids. Per the germline V gene, CDR1 is SGHRS and CDR2 is YFSETQ. V shed 2 bases and J shed 5 bases, with 7 bases lying between them. In nucleotides, the CDR3 is TGCGCCAGCAGCTTCCTGACGACCGGGGAGCTGTTTTTT. Its protein product is CASSFLTTGELFF. Drawing the rest from reference TRBV5-1 and TRBJ2-2, the complete variable domain is KAGVTQTPRYLIKTRGQQVTLSCSPISGHRSVSWYQQTPGQGLQFLFEYFSETQRNKGNFPGRFSGRQFSNSRSEMNVSTLELGDSALYLCASSFLTTGELFFGEGSRLTVL.

V gene TRBV10-2 combines with J gene TRBJ2-2, with 7 bases aligning to TRBD2. V shed 5 bases, J shed 2 bases, and the junction held 2 bases outside the gene matches. This CDR3 spans 14 amino acids. CDR1 and CDR2 from the germline V gene are WSHSY and SAAADI. The CDR3 protein is CASSSGANTGELFF. The CDR3 nucleotides are TGCGCCAGCAGTAGCGGGGCCAACACCGGGGAGCTGTTTTTT.

In this sample, this clone turned up once. The rearrangement uses TRBV5-6 and TRBJ2-1; 8 bases are shared with TRBD1. Trimming removed 4 bases from V and 6 bases from J; junction bases left unmatched: 9. CDR3 size: 15 residues. CDR1 is SGHDT, CDR2 YYEEEE, per germline. The CDR3 sequence: CASSRFDRGSNEQFF. CDR3 nucleotides: TGTGCCAGCAGCCGATTTGACAGGGGAAGCAATGAGCAGTTCTTC. The full variable domain, in which reference TRBV5-6 and TRBJ2-1 provide the parts outside the CDR3, is DAGVTQSPTHLIKTRGQQVTLRCSPKSGHDTVSWYQQALGQGPQFIFQYYEEEERQRGNFPDRFSGHQFPNYSSELNVNALLLGDSALYLCASSRFDRGSNEQFFGPGTRLTVL.

The chain is built from TRBV4-1 and TRBJ2-1; TRBD2 matches 11 bases. CDR1 and CDR2 from the germline V gene are MGHRA and YSYEKL. V lost 1 base and J lost 4; bases outside the gene matches: 9. The CDR3 contains 18 residues. This CDR3 is CASSQAPTSGIAYNEQFF. CDR3 bases: TGCGCCAGCAGCCAAGCTCCGACTAGCGGGATTGCATACAATGAGCAGTTCTTC.

The V gene is TRBV7-9, the J gene TRBJ1-2; D is uncertain. CDR3 length: 14 residues. Per the germline V gene, CDR1 is SEHNR and CDR2 is FQNEAQ (reference sequence). Trimming removed 1 base from V and 8 bases from J, with 14 bases in between. Here the CDR3 reads CASSLGEGMGGYTF. In DNA form, the CDR3 reads TGTGCCAGCAGCTTAGGCGAAGGGATGGGGGGCTACACCTTC.